These T cell receptor beta chains were read from a single sample in a study of tumor-infiltrating lymphocytes in primary liver carcinoma. TCRdb ran MiXCR on the multiplex PCR reads and lists one entry per CDR3 protein. The table shows more than 60,000 distinct CDR3 sequences, with roughly three quarters occurring only once. The specimen was liver tumor tissue from sampling region 4. The receptors were gathered from a man in his forties with primary liver carcinoma and hepatitis B virus infection. The CDR3 runs from the conserved cysteine through the conserved F or W. The D gene is left open where the match is weak. A row's size may be missing; if present it is once, few, many or a size class.

j_call: TRBJ1-1; d_call: -; clone_size: -; v_call: TRBV4-2; cdr3_aa: CASRRYANTEAFF; cdr3_nt: TGTGCCAGCAGAAGATATGCAAACACTGAAGCTTTCTTT
j_call: TRBJ2-5; d_call: -; clone_size: -; v_call: TRBV11-2; cdr3_aa: CAGSLVNGGSRQETQYF; cdr3_nt: TGTGCCGGCAGCTTAGTCAATGGGGGCAGTCGACAAGAGACCCAGTACTTC
j_call: TRBJ1-5; d_call: -; clone_size: once; v_call: TRBV6-1; cdr3_aa: CVSSERGLGNQPQHF; cdr3_nt: TGTGTCAGCAGTGAACGCGGTCTTGGTAATCAGCCCCAGCATTTT
j_call: TRBJ2-3; d_call: -; clone_size: -; v_call: TRBV28; cdr3_aa: CASIRASDMQYF; cdr3_nt: TGTGCCAGCATACGGGCATCAGATATGCAGTATTTT
j_call: TRBJ2-7; d_call: TRBD2; clone_size: -; v_call: TRBV20-1; cdr3_aa: CSAPGTSGRAHEQYF; cdr3_nt: TGCAGTGCCCCTGGGACTAGCGGGAGAGCCCACGAGCAGTACTTC
j_call: TRBJ1-6; d_call: -; clone_size: many; v_call: TRBV28; cdr3_aa: CASTWGSYNSPLHF; cdr3_nt: TGTGCCAGCACCTGGGGTTCCTATAATTCACCCCTCCACTTT
j_call: TRBJ2-1; d_call: -; clone_size: many; v_call: TRBV5-6; cdr3_aa: CASSLYGGAYNEQFF; cdr3_nt: TGTGCCAGCAGCTTGTACGGGGGCGCCTACAATGAGCAGTTCTTC
j_call: TRBJ2-3; d_call: -; clone_size: -; v_call: TRBV11-2; cdr3_aa: CAGVVREPADTQYF; cdr3_nt: TGCGCCGGAGTGGTACGGGAGCCCGCAGATACGCAGTATTTT
j_call: TRBJ1-1; d_call: -; clone_size: -; v_call: TRBV11-2; cdr3_aa: CASSLAWGTKAFF; cdr3_nt: TGTGCCAGTAGTTTAGCATGGGGGACTAAAGCTTTCTTT
j_call: TRBJ1-5; d_call: -; clone_size: -; v_call: TRBV6-5; cdr3_aa: CASSYRSGDQPQHF; cdr3_nt: TGTGCTAGCAGTTACAGGTCTGGCGATCAGCCCCAGCATTTT
j_call: TRBJ2-7; d_call: -; clone_size: -; v_call: TRBV11-2; cdr3_aa: CVSQLGCMAYEQYF; cdr3_nt: TGTGTCAGCCAGCTTGGGTGCATGGCCTACGAGCAGTACTTC
j_call: TRBJ1-4; d_call: -; clone_size: many; v_call: TRBV30; cdr3_aa: CAWGRRGGTNEKLFF; cdr3_nt: TGTGCCTGGGGAAGACGTGGGGGAACTAATGAAAAACTGTTTTTT
j_call: TRBJ1-1; d_call: -; clone_size: -; v_call: TRBV7-9; cdr3_aa: CASSLRKGGGVDTEAFF; cdr3_nt: TGTGCCAGTAGCTTACGAAAGGGCGGGGGCGTGGACACTGAAGCTTTCTTT
j_call: TRBJ1-2; d_call: -; clone_size: many; v_call: TRBV7-8; cdr3_aa: CASSLGTANYGYTF; cdr3_nt: TGTGCCAGCAGCCTAGGGACGGCCAACTATGGCTACACCTTC
j_call: TRBJ2-3; d_call: TRBD2; clone_size: -; v_call: TRBV20-1; cdr3_aa: CSAGPIAGGAQYF; cdr3_nt: TGCAGTGCTGGCCCGATCGCGGGAGGGGCGCAGTATTTT
j_call: TRBJ1-4; d_call: -; clone_size: -; v_call: TRBV2; cdr3_aa: CTGHGINEKLFF; cdr3_nt: TGTACAGGGCACGGGATTAATGAAAAACTGTTTTTT
j_call: TRBJ2-5; d_call: -; clone_size: -; v_call: TRBV29-1; cdr3_aa: CSVMLGDQETQYF; cdr3_nt: TGCAGCGTTATGTTAGGGGACCAAGAGACCCAGTACTTC
j_call: TRBJ1-3; d_call: -; clone_size: -; v_call: TRBV12-3/TRBV12-4; cdr3_aa: CTSSDGSSGNTIYF; cdr3_nt: TGTACCAGCAGCGACGGAAGCTCTGGAAACACCATATATTTT
j_call: TRBJ2-3; d_call: TRBD2; clone_size: -; v_call: TRBV29-1; cdr3_aa: CSVSGGPMGDSQYF; cdr3_nt: TGCAGCGTTTCGGGGGGGCCGATGGGAGATTCGCAGTATTTT